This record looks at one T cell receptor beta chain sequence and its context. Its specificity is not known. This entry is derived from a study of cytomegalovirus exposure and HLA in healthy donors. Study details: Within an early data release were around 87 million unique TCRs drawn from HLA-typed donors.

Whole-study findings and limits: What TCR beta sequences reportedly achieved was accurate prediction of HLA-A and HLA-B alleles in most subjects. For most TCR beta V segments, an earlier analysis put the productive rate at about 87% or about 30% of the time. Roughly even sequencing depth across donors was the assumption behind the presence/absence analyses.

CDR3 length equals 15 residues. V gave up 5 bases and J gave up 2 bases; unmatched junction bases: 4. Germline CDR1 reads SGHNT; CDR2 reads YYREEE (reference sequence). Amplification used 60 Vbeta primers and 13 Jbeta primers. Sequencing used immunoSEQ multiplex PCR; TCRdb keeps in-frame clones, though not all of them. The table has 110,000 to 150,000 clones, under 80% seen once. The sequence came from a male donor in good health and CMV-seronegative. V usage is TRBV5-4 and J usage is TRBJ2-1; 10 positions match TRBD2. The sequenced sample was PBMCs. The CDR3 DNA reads TGTGCCAGCAGTAGCGGGAGGATCACCTACAATGAGCAGTTCTTC. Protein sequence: CASSSGRITYNEQFF.